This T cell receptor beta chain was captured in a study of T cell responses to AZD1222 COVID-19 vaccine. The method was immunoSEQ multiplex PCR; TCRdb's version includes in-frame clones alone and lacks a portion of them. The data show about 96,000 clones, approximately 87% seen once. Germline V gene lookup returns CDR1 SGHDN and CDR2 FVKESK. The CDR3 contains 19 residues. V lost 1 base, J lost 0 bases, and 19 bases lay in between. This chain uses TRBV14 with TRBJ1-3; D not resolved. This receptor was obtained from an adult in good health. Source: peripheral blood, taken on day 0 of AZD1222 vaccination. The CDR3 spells CASSQGIGQIVSSGNTIYF. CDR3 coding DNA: TGTGCCAGCAGCCAAGGCATAGGGCAGATAGTGAGCTCTGGAAACACCATATATTTT.